The sequence of this TCR beta chain was determined in a study of cytomegalovirus exposure and HLA in healthy donors. The study ran its PCR with 60 Vbeta and 13 Jbeta primers. Libraries were prepared by immunoSEQ multiplex PCR; TCRdb keeps only in-frame clonotypes and omits some of them. The sample carries 150,000 to 200,000 clones, around 77% recorded once. The ends lost 4 bases at V and 4 bases at J; junction bases unmatched: 4. The length of the CDR3 is 15 residues. Germline CDR1 MNHEY, CDR2 SVGAGI. Study results and caveats: Most of the CMV-associated TCR beta chains (in a later analysis) appeared to be HLA-restricted. A prior analysis recorded that most TCR beta V segments were productive about 90% or about 30% of the time.

Details on this clone: Its cognate antigen is unknown.

Specimen: PBMCs. This chain joins TRBV6-5 and TRBJ2-7; 13 bases agree with TRBD2. The sequence was collected from a female donor in good health and CMV-seronegative. The CDR3 DNA reads as TGTGCCAGCAGTTCGCGACTAGCGGGAGGTTACGAGCAGTACTTC. This translates into CASSSRLAGGYEQYF.